This TCR beta chain is drawn from a study of blood T cells in healthy people across ages. Study as a whole: About one barcoded beta molecule per two T cells was captured by template switching.

This CDR3 comprises 16 residues. CDR1 and CDR2 from the germline V gene are DFQATT and SNEGSKA (reference sequence). A second roughly 6 to 11 cycle PCR used barcoded and J-beta primers. The authors tagged each cDNA molecule using a template-switch adaptor with 12 random nucleotides. TCRdb re-analysed the 5' RACE reads in MiXCR, keeping a single row per CDR3 protein. The sample contains roughly 1.4 million distinct CDR3 sequences, approximately 63% of which appear only once. Of note for this clonotype: Its matching antigen is unknown.

Study-wide results and caveats: As age increased, TCR beta diversity per million T cells fell in a roughly linear fashion. The long-lived group displayed more naive CD4+ cells, plus higher diversity, than the aged donors did.

The sequence was obtained from a man aged 18 to 30 in good health. V usage is TRBV20-1 and J usage is TRBJ2-4; 12 positions match TRBD2. The J call may be in error: the DNA end matches TRBJ2-7 better. Sample: blood. Here the CDR3 reads CSARDPLAGGRYEQYF. The DNA for the CDR3 is TGCAGTGCTAGAGATCCCCTAGCGGGGGGGAGGTACGAGCAGTACTTC.